The 29 T cell receptor beta chains below come from one sample, sequenced in a study of technical replicates of blood from several donors. The table came from immunoSEQ multiplex PCR; TCRdb's copy has only in-frame clones and leaves some out. The table shows roughly 71,000 clones, with more than 90% occurring only once. Specimen: T cells isolated from PBMCs. The receptors here all came from a human donor in good health.

The chain is built from TRBV11-3 and TRBJ1-1; TRBD1 agrees at 8 bases. The V gene's germline CDR1 is SGHNT and CDR2 YENEEA. V shed 3 bases, J shed 6 bases, and the junction held 3 bases outside the gene matches. The CDR3 runs to 13 residues. CDR3 DNA sequence: TGTGCCAGCAGCTTTGGACAGGGCGCTGAAGCTTTCTTT. Translation: CASSFGQGAEAFF.

J is TRBJ1-1 and V is TRBV28; a weak D match, TRBD1 (6 bases). Germline V gene sequence: CDR1 MDHEN, CDR2 SYDVKM. This CDR3 has 11 residues. Trimming removed 4 bases at V and 6 bases at J, with 6 bases between. CDR3 amino acids: CASSWTAEAFF. CDR3 in DNA: TGTGCCAGCAGTTGGACAGCTGAAGCTTTCTTT.

The rearrangement joins TRBV15 to TRBJ2-3, with 10 bases that match TRBD2. Trimming cost V 0 bases and J 4 bases; bases outside gene matches: 7. Germline V CDR1 and CDR2: LNHNV, YYDKDF (reference sequence). This CDR3 has 17 amino acids. The CDR3 spells CATSRDGLAGVADTQYF. CDR3 coding DNA: TGTGCCACCAGCAGAGATGGGCTAGCGGGAGTTGCAGATACGCAGTATTTT.

The chain is built from TRBV4-1 and TRBJ2-5; maybe TRBD1 (6 bases). Germline CDR1 and CDR2: MGHRA and YSYEKL. V shed 0 bases and J shed 2 bases, with 13 bases lying between them. This CDR3 has 16 amino acids. CDR3 sequence reads: CASSQEARTVQETQYF. The CDR3 bases are TGCGCCAGCAGCCAAGAAGCACGGACAGTGCAAGAGACCCAGTACTTC.

This clone was detected only once. Written as DNA, the CDR3 is TGCGCCAGCAGCCAAGAAGTATTCGCAGGGGGCGGGGAGCTGTTTTTT. Protein product: CASSQEVFAGGGELFF. This rearrangement joins TRBV4-1 to TRBJ2-2; 7 bases map to TRBD1. Germline lookup yields CDR1 MGHRA and CDR2 YSYEKL. V was clipped by 0 bases and J by 7 bases; unmatched bases: 8. The CDR3 sequence is 16 residues long.

The CDR3 coding sequence is TGTGCCAGCAGCCAAGGGCAAGATACGCAGTATTTT. Translated, it gives CASSQGQDTQYF. This chain uses TRBV14 with TRBJ2-3; D gene unclear. The CDR3 contains 12 residues. V lost 1 base, J lost 5 bases, and 4 bases lay in between. Germline V gene lookup returns CDR1 SGHDN and CDR2 FVKESK. Filled out from reference TRBV14 and TRBJ2-3, the complete variable domain reads EAGVTQFPSHSVIEKGQTVTLRCDPISGHDNLYWYRRVMGKEIKFLLHFVKESKQDESGMPNNRFLAERTGGTYSTLKVQPAELEDSGVYFCASSQGQDTQYFGPGTRLTVL.

With respect to this clone: The sample contains more than one DNA sequence encoding this CDR3. The CDR3 region has the DNA TGTGCCAGCAGTCCGAACTATGGCTACACCTTC. Its protein product is CASSPNYGYTF. The gene calls are TRBV28 and TRBJ1-2; D ambiguous. The germline V gene has CDR1 MDHEN and CDR2 SYDVKM. The V gene lost 5 bases and the J gene lost 2 bases, with 3 bases spanning the gap. The CDR3 contains 11 residues.

The V gene is TRBV30, the J gene TRBJ2-6; TRBD2 is a possible D gene (6 bases). V was cut by 0 bases and J by 1 base, with 13 bases left in between. The CDR3 runs 17 residues. Germline values: CDR1 GTSNPN, CDR2 SVGIG (reference sequence). The DNA of the CDR3 is TGTGCCTGGAGTGTTGGAGGGTCCTCATCTGGGGCCAACGTCCTGACTTTC. This gives the protein CAWSVGGSSSGANVLTF.

Here the CDR3 DNA reads TGTGCCAGCAGCTCCCTTAACGGGGAGCTGTTTTTT. It translates to CASSSLNGELFF. This chain uses TRBV7-7 with TRBJ2-2; no firm D call. The germline V and J ends were trimmed by 4 bases and 7 bases, with 7 bases remaining between them. Germline V gene data show CDR1 as SSHAT and CDR2 as FNYEAQ (reference sequence). The CDR3 has 12 amino acids.

The chain couples TRBV4-1 to TRBJ2-2, with 9 positions matching TRBD2. The CDR3 covers 19 residues. Looked up from germline, CDR1 is MGHRA and CDR2 is YSYEKL. V lost 0 bases to trimming and J lost 2 bases; unmatched junction nucleotides: 10. CDR3 coding DNA: TGCGCCAGCAGCCAAGAGTTTGCAGCGGGAGGACTAAACACCGGGGAGCTGTTTTTT. Translation: CASSQEFAAGGLNTGELFF.

The chain joins TRBV19 to TRBJ2-7; 8 bases align to TRBD1. CDR3 length: 15 amino acids. V shed 2 bases and J 2 bases; nucleotides not matched to a gene: 5. Germline V lookup: CDR1 LNHDA, CDR2 SQIVND (reference sequence). Here the CDR3 reads CASSISTGGPYEQYF. The CDR3 DNA is TGTGCCAGTAGTATATCTACAGGGGGTCCCTACGAGCAGTACTTC.

V and J are TRBV5-1 and TRBJ1-4; possible D gene TRBD1, 5 bases. V was pared by 0 bases and J by 8 bases, with 11 bases between. Germline values: CDR1 SGHRS, CDR2 YFSETQ. This CDR3 has 14 residues. Written as DNA, the CDR3 is TGCGCCAGCAGCTTGGACCAGGGAGGAGAAAAACTGTTTTTT. It encodes CASSLDQGGEKLFF.

The rearrangement uses TRBV6-1 and TRBJ1-2, with TRBD1 matching 7 bases. The germline gives CDR1 MNHNS, CDR2 SASEGT. Trimming cost V 10 bases and J 5 bases; bases outside gene matches: 10. The CDR3 contains 13 residues. In nucleotides, the CDR3 is TGTGCCACCCGACGACAGGGAGCATATGGCTACACCTTC. It is translated as CATRRQGAYGYTF.

This rearrangement joins TRBV5-1 to TRBJ2-1; 8 bases agree with TRBD2. J was trimmed by 7 bases and V by 9 bases; bases with no gene match: 15. The CDR3 loop spans 15 amino acids. The V gene's germline CDR1 is SGHRS and CDR2 YFSETQ. DNA of the CDR3: TGCGCCATCTTGGTCGACTCGGGAGGGCGGAATGAGCAGTTCTTC. It translates to CAILVDSGGRNEQFF.

The rearrangement links TRBV12-5 to TRBJ2-7; D is perhaps TRBD1 (6 bases). This CDR3 comprises 11 residues. Germline lookup yields CDR1 LGHNT and CDR2 FRNRAP. CDR3 protein: CPCEGEYEQYF. Here the CDR3 DNA reads TGTCCCTGTGAGGGGGAGTACGAGCAGTACTTC. Supplemented by reference TRBV12-5 and TRBJ2-7, the full variable domain reads DARVTQTPRHKVTEMGQEVTMRCQPILGHNTVFWYRQTMMQGLELLAYFRNRAPLDDSGMPKDRFSAEMPDATLATLKIQPSEPRDSAVYFCPCEGEYEQYFGPGTRLTVT.

This chain connects TRBV7-2 to TRBJ1-4; no definite D call. The CDR3 runs 14 residues. V was trimmed by 1 base and J by 4 bases, leaving 7 bases between them. Germline values: CDR1 SGHTA, CDR2 FQGNSA. The CDR3 coding sequence is TGTGCCAGCAGCTTAGGGCAGTTTAATGAAAAACTGTTTTTT. This encodes CASSLGQFNEKLFF.

V and J are TRBV28 and TRBJ1-4, with a tentative D call TRBD1 (6 bases). The germline gives CDR1 MDHEN, CDR2 SYDVKM. This CDR3 comprises 15 residues. V was trimmed by 0 bases and J by 10 bases, leaving 15 bases between them. The CDR3 bases are TGTGCCAGCAGTTTATGGGTAACAGGGTCGTCAAAACTGTTTTTT. This translates into CASSLWVTGSSKLFF.

This clone was counted once. The chain recombines TRBV5-4 with TRBJ1-4; weak D call: TRBD1 (5 bases). Trimming left V 0 bases short and J 3 bases short, with 9 bases between. This CDR3 has 15 residues. Per the germline V gene, CDR1 is SGHNT and CDR2 is YYREEE (reference sequence). The CDR3, as DNA: TGTGCCAGCAGCTTGGGACAGACTTCTAATGAAAAACTGTTTTTT. Its protein is CASSLGQTSNEKLFF. Full variable domain (outside the CDR3, taken from reference TRBV5-4 and TRBJ1-4): ETGVTQSPTHLIKTRGQQVTLRCSSQSGHNTVSWYQQALGQGPQFIFQYYREEENGRGNFPPRFSGLQFPNYSSELNVNALELDDSALYLCASSLGQTSNEKLFFGSGTQLSVL.

The chain has TRBV5-1 and TRBJ1-4; the match to TRBD1 covers 7 bases. Looked up from germline, CDR1 is SGHRS and CDR2 is YFSETQ. The CDR3 totals 16 residues. Germline trimming cut 0 bases from V and 0 bases from J; bases unmatched to any gene: 2. The CDR3 nucleotides are TGCGCCAGCAGCTTGGCCGGACAGGCAACTAATGAAAAACTGTTTTTT. Amino acids: CASSLAGQATNEKLFF.

V gene TRBV4-3 combines with J gene TRBJ1-2; 7 nucleotides match TRBD1. CDR3 length: 15 residues. Trimming took 0 bases from V and 4 from J; bases not matched to a gene: 5. Per germline, CDR1 LGHNA and CDR2 YSLEER. The CDR3 nucleotides are TGCGCCAGCAGCCAAGATGCAGGGACAGTCTATGGCTACACCTTC. Encoded protein: CASSQDAGTVYGYTF.

DNA of the CDR3: TGTGCCAGCACCTCGACTAGCGGGAGTCCTGATGAGCAGTTCTTC. It translates to CASTSTSGSPDEQFF. The J gene is TRBJ2-1, the V gene TRBV7-9; 12 bases align to TRBD2. The CDR3 is 15 residues long. V shed 7 bases, J shed 8 bases, and the junction held 9 bases outside the gene matches. Germline values: CDR1 SEHNR, CDR2 FQNEAQ (reference sequence).

This clone appeared a single time. The V and J genes are TRBV28 and TRBJ1-4; no reliable D call. Germline-derived CDR1 and CDR2 are MDHEN and SYDVKM. V was trimmed by 6 bases and J by 7 bases, leaving 12 bases between them. This CDR3 spans 13 amino acids. The CDR3: CASSKTVGEKLFF. CDR3 DNA: TGTGCCAGCAGCAAGACTGTGGGTGAAAAACTGTTTTTT.

This clone showed up just a few times. The chain links TRBV27 to TRBJ1-2, with D unresolved. CDR3 length: 15 residues. Germline CDR1 MNHEY, CDR2 SMNVEV (reference sequence). Trimming left V 0 bases short and J 8 bases short, with 16 bases between. Written as DNA, the CDR3 is TGTGCCAGCAGTTTATCGGGAGGGAGGCTCGGGGGCTACACCTTC. Its protein product is CASSLSGGRLGGYTF.

This chain connects TRBV28 to TRBJ2-7, with a weak D call TRBD1 (6 bases). The CDR3 totals 13 residues. CDR1 is MDHEN and CDR2 is SYDVKM in the germline V gene. The V end lost 7 bases, the J end lost 3 bases, and 13 bases lay between the germline ends. The CDR3 nucleotides read TGTGCCAGCAAGAGACAGGCCATCTACGAGCAGTACTTC. Its protein product is CASKRQAIYEQYF.

The chain joins TRBV29-1 to TRBJ2-1; TRBD2 aligns across 9 bases. Germline CDR1 and CDR2: SQVTM and ANQGSEA. The CDR3 has 14 residues. V lost 5 bases, J lost 9 bases, and 11 bases stayed unmatched. Here the CDR3 DNA reads TGCAGCGTTTCTGGTCTGCGGGAGGGGGGTGAGCAGTTCTTC. Translated, it gives CSVSGLREGGEQFF.

This clone was picked up one time. V usage is TRBV5-6 and J usage is TRBJ1-1; D is ambiguous. V shed 4 bases and J shed 5 bases, with 15 bases lying between them. This CDR3 contains 14 residues. The germline V gene encodes CDR1 SGHDT and CDR2 YYEEEE. This CDR3 reads CASSADTSRTEAFF. The CDR3 DNA sequence: TGTGCCAGCAGCGCAGACACCTCGAGAACTGAAGCTTTCTTT.

V and J are TRBV7-9 and TRBJ2-7, with 14 bases aligning to TRBD2. Germline V gene data show CDR1 as SEHNR and CDR2 as FQNEAQ (reference sequence). The CDR3 runs 15 residues. V shed 4 bases and J 5 bases; nucleotides not matched to a gene: 4. The CDR3 spells CASSSGLAGADEQYF. For the CDR3, the DNA is TGTGCCAGCAGCTCGGGACTAGCGGGAGCCGACGAGCAGTACTTC.

This chain connects TRBV28 to TRBJ2-7; weak D call: TRBD1 (6 bases). V lost 4 bases and J 5 bases, leaving 12 bases between the germline ends. Germline loops: CDR1 MDHEN, CDR2 SYDVKM. The CDR3 is made up of 13 amino acids. The CDR3 bases are TGTGCCAGCAGTTCCCTACAGGGAAACGAGCAGTACTTC. As protein: CASSSLQGNEQYF.

The CDR3 here is CASSKPPLAGPNTGELFF. The CDR3 nucleotides are TGTGCCAGCAGCAAACCCCCTCTAGCGGGGCCGAACACCGGGGAGCTGTTTTTT. This chain joins TRBV21-1 and TRBJ2-2; TRBD2, the table's D call, was not compared with the DNA. TRBV21-1 is deemed a pseudogene. The CDR3 sequence is 18 residues long.